This TCR beta chain came from a study of blood T cell repertoires in COVID-19 (dated by TCRdb to the early 2020s). About the full investigation: Samples covering the acute and convalescent phases of COVID-19 were provided by collaborators in the United States, Italy and Spain. Samples came from the ongoing ImmuneRACE study (first 160 participants) plus 1,254 subjects from 6 global collaborators. The repertoires were released in a freely available public database intended as a resource for research on the immune response to SARS-CoV-2. The dataset comprised deeply sampled blood TCRbeta repertoires from subjects exposed to, actively infected with, or recovered from COVID-19. HLA class I and class II types, where available, came from metadata supplied by the sample provider rather than from assay-based typing. The sample metadata nearly always contained a de-identified subject ID, COVID-19 status, age in years and sex. The material from the prospective study consisted of cDNA or gDNA derived from T cells, B-cell-depleted T cells, or PBMCs. Points the paper makes about the study in general: Clinical and demographic metadata were provided uncurated, with the amount varying by source and participant.

Collaborating institutions collected whole blood in K2EDTA tubes following their own protocols. For TCRbeta analysis, collaborators shipped samples as frozen whole blood, isolated PBMCs, or DNA extracted from either of those sample types. According to the germline V gene (reference sequence), CDR1 reads LNHDA and CDR2 reads SQIVND. V is pared back by 1 base and J by 8 bases, with 17 bases lying between the germline termini. The CDR3, from cysteine to phenylalanine, totals 15 residues. Just CDR3 DNA is preserved here, 45 bases in frame from base 1. Concerning this clone: The antigen it recognizes is unknown. No much larger clonotype is one base removed from it; base qualities were not supplied.

TCRbeta CDR3 regions were amplified from genomic DNA using the immunoSEQ Assay, a bias-controlled multiplex PCR. Turning to the authors' computational methods: The number of nucleated cells in each sample was estimated by amplification of reference gene primers within the assay. To quantify the absolute abundance of each unique TCRbeta CDR3 rearrangement, sequence reads were collapsed and filtered. Productive Simpson clonality was computed per sample as the square root of Simpson's diversity index over productive rearrangements. TCRdb's version of the immuneACCESS table is confined to in-frame rearrangements and falls short of the full clone set. An unresolved V gene accounts for under half of the shortfall where checked; the remainder is of unknown origin. V and J calls and clone size are copied from that table; D and trimming were computed from the DNA. This sample gives about 67,000 clones in total; around 87% of them show up just once. In total, the top ten clones hold roughly 8.5% of the sample.

The V gene is TRBV19 and the J gene is TRBJ1-1, with a tentative D gene TRBD1 over 5 matching bases. What was sequenced was peripheral blood. This TCR came from a man between 45 and 60 years old with active COVID-19. The nucleotide sequence is given as TGTGCCAGTAGTATAGGGGGCAGCCACAACAGGGAAGCTTTCTTT. Its translation reads: CASSIGGSHNREAFF.